Below are 2 T cell receptor beta chains sequenced from a single sample in a study of cytomegalovirus exposure and HLA in healthy donors. The PCR contained 60 Vbeta and 13 Jbeta primers. Profiling relied on immunoSEQ multiplex PCR, and the TCRdb table lists in-frame clones only, not all of them. The table records around 110,000 clones, roughly three quarters of them present only once. Input material: PBMCs. The receptor source for this set is a woman between 18 and 29 years old in good health and CMV-seronegative.

This clone was detected a few times. The chain uses TRBV5-1 and TRBJ1-1; D not resolved. This CDR3 contains 16 residues. The V end was cut by 0 bases, the J end by 8 bases, with 20 bases between. CDR1 SGHRS and CDR2 YFSETQ come from the germline V gene. CDR3 sequence reads: CASSLGSSRRAGEAFF. The CDR3 DNA follows: TGCGCCAGCAGCTTGGGGAGCTCGAGGCGGGCGGGAGAAGCTTTCTTT.

This sequence joins TRBV4-1 and TRBJ2-5, with 8 bases matching TRBD1. This CDR3 comprises 14 residues. Losses at the gene ends were 6 bases for V and 1 base for J; bases not matched to a gene: 4. Germline V CDR1 and CDR2: MGHRA, YSYEKL. The CDR3 region has the DNA TGCGCCAGCAGTCAGACAGGGGCCCAAGAGACCCAGTACTTC. Translation: CASSQTGAQETQYF.